The source of this T cell receptor (beta chain) is a study of response to subunit inactivated influenza vaccine (dated by TCRdb to 2016 to 2018). With regard to the full study: To follow how T cells responded to a trivalent subunit inactivated influenza vaccine, the researchers relied on deep quantitative profiling of the T cell receptor repertoire. The study at large found these results: The authors proposed that each seasonal influenza vaccination may bring in only a limited number of new T cells.

This clonotype was seen at least ten times. The clone's antigen remains unknown. One base away there is no much larger clone; base qualities are not given. In the paper's terms, the time point label means: 45 days after influenza vaccine administration. Library generation was performed with RT-PCR. The sequencer listed for this sample is Illumina HiSeq 2500. Clones were called with MiXCR by TCRdb after fastp trimmed the public reads at Q25, and only in-frame beta chains were retained. Each entry merges the rows of one CDR3 protein and shows their most common DNA and genes. The sample table holds more than 400,000 distinct CDR3 sequences, of which roughly 9.7% were seen once. The top ten constitute approximately 12% of the sample. The CDR3 measures 13 amino acids from cysteine to phenylalanine. Only the CDR3 DNA is retained, 39 bases long and in frame from the first base. The trim is 1 base for V and 4 bases for J, with a gap of 4 bases between the germline ends.

The V and J segments used are TRBV12-3 or TRBV12-4 and TRBJ2-2; no D gene call is confident. This TCR was sampled from a man aged 45 to 65 who received an inactivated influenza vaccine. Donor details come from another sample of the same person, matched by shared clones. The material sequenced was PBMCs from blood, taken roughly 47 days after vaccination. The DNA sequence is given as TGTGCCAGCAGTTTAGATGCCACCGGGGAGCTGTTTTTT. Its protein product is CASSLDATGELFF.